These T cell receptor beta chains were read from a single sample in a study of shared clonotypes between healthy human individuals. Measured with immunoSEQ multiplex PCR; TCRdb has only the in-frame clones, and not every one. The table shows 2 million to 2.5 million clones, with around 90% occurring only once. The sample consisted of naive CD4+ T cells from PBMCs. The receptors here all came from a man younger than 30 in good health. Some clones in this sample may be carry-over from other donors' samples. CDR3s include the opening cysteine and the closing phenylalanine or tryptophan.

>TRBJ1-1|TRBV28
CASKLPFVTVNTEAFF
>TRBJ2-5|TRBV7-2
CASSLNGVYQETQYF
>TRBJ2-5|TRBV11-3
CASSPQGVGETQYF
>TRBJ2-2|TRBV19
CASIRRTGELTGELFF
>TRBJ1-1|TRBV5-5
CASSLGQGAFF
>TRBJ2-7|TRBV28
CASESSKGTGPYEQYF
>TRBJ1-4|TRBV18
CASSQLLTAGELFF
>TRBJ2-1|TRBV7-2
CASSDNRAAEQFF
>TRBJ2-5|TRBV6-1
CASSELGQGETQYF
>TRBJ2-1|TRBV11-3
CASSEGRVTNEQFF
>TRBJ1-2|TRBV28
CASSLNYYGYTF
>TRBJ2-1|TRBV7-8
CASSWTSGRFNEQFF
>TRBJ1-5|TRBV19
CASSRQGAGNQPQHF
>TRBJ1-5|TRBV6-5
CASRGQGGNQPQHF
>TRBJ2-5|TRBV18
CASSPLGRETQYF
>TRBJ1-2|TRBV6-1
CASRREGSYTF
>TRBJ2-7|TRBV2
CASTRQGAGYEQYF
>TRBJ2-7|TRBV6-6
CASSYAPGQGSYEQYF
>TRBJ2-7|TRBV7-9
CASSPRSGGTYEQYF
>TRBJ2-2|TRBV25-1
CASSEWDSANTGELFF
>TRBJ1-3|TRBV18
CASSQGQEPGNTIYF
>TRBJ1-1|TRBV29-1
CSVAGMEGTEAFF
>TRBJ2-3|TRBV6-4
CASSAPFKRAEADTQYF
>TRBJ2-7|TRBV5-1
CASSASPGVPHEQYF
>TRBJ2-2|TRBV9
CASSPGQAFAGELFF
>TRBJ2-7|TRBV7-2
CASSHTGTGPYEQYF
>TRBJ1-1|TRBV5-1
CAIPRAFF
>TRBJ1-1|TRBV28
CASSPPTGSFTEAFF
>TRBJ2-5|TRBV9
CASSVGGGVETQYF
>TRBJ2-3|TRBV2
CASSEGGRWELDTQYF
>TRBJ1-1|TRBV5-1
CASSLIVQGSATEAFF
>TRBJ1-4|TRBV5-1
CASSPDPLATNEKLFF